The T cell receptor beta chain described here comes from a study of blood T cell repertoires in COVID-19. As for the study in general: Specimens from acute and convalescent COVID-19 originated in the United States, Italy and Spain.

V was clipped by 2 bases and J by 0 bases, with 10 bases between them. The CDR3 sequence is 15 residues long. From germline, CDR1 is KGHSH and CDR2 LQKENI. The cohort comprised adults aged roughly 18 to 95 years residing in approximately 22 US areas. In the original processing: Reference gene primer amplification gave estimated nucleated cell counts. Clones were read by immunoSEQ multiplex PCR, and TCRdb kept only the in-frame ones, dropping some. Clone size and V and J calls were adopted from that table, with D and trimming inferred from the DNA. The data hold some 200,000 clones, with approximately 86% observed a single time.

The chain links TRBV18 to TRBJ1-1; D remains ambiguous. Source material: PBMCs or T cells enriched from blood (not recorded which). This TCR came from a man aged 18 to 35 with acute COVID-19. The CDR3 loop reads CASSPYPALNTEAFF. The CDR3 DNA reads TGTGCCAGCTCACCATATCCCGCGTTGAACACTGAAGCTTTCTTT.